This T cell receptor (beta chain) was captured in a study of PD-L1 blockade in urothelial cancer. Study-level information: Typically, measured as a median, blood samples had 140,000 or so T cells.

Synthetic TCR analog templates were spiked into all PCRs individually. TCRdb keeps only in-frame clones here, not all; method: immunoSEQ multiplex PCR. This sample has tens of thousands of clones, with roughly four fifths found just once. Noted time point: pretreatment peripheral blood. CDR3 size: 16 residues. Trimming left V 0 bases short and J 7 bases short, with 16 bases between. In germline, CDR1 is LGHNA, CDR2 YNFKEQ. This receptor was obtained from a man aged 65 to 85 with urothelial cancer. The sample was PBMCs, taken around atezolizumab (anti-PD-L1) treatment. The chain joins TRBV4-2 to TRBJ1-5, with D unclear. This CDR3 is CASSQDIFSAGQPQHF. Written as DNA, the CDR3 is TGTGCCAGCAGCCAAGATATCTTTAGCGCCGGGCAGCCCCAGCATTTT.